Listed here is a single T cell receptor beta chain. This record comes from a study of tumor T cells in aggressive B-cell lymphoma. Clones were read by immunoSEQ multiplex PCR, and TCRdb kept only the in-frame ones, dropping some. Here the sample spans 3,000 to 4,000 clones, just under 95% being singletons. The clonotype originates from an adult with diffuse large B cell lymphoma. The source material was tumor tissue.

CDR3 in DNA: TGTGCCAGCAGCCCGATCGCTAGCGGGTACAATGAGCAGTTCTTC. The encoded protein is CASSPIASGYNEQFF. V usage is TRBV6-6 and J usage is TRBJ2-1; 8 bases line up with TRBD2. V was pared by 6 bases and J by 4 bases, with 8 bases of the junction left unmatched. The CDR3 is 15 residues long. Germline-derived CDR1 and CDR2 are MNHNY and SVGAGI (reference sequence).